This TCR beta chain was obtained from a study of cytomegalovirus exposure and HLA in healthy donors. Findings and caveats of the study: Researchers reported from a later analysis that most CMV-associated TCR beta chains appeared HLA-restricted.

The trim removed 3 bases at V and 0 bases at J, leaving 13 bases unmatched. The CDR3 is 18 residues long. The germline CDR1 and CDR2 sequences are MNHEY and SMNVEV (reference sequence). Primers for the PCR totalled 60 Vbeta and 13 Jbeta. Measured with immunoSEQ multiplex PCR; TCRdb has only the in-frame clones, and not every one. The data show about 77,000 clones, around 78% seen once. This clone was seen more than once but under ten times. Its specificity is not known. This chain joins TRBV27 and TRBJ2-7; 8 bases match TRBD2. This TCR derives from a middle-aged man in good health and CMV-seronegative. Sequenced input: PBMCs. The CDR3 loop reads CASSFSLERGLVSYEQYF. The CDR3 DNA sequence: TGTGCCAGCAGTTTCTCCCTGGAGCGGGGGTTAGTCTCCTACGAGCAGTACTTC.